The 9 T cell receptor beta chains listed next were all sequenced from one sample in a study of cytomegalovirus exposure and HLA in healthy donors. Assay used: immunoSEQ multiplex PCR; TCRdb lists only in-frame clones, some missing. The data contain roughly 50,000 clones, 93% of them singletons. The material sequenced was PBMCs. Source of these receptors: a woman aged 18-29 years in good health and CMV-seropositive.

The CDR3 DNA reads TGTGCCAGCAGGGACGGGGTTTACGAGCAGTACTTC. Its protein is CASRDGVYEQYF. This chain links TRBV25-1 with TRBJ2-7; the D gene is possibly TRBD2 (5 bases). V lost 6 bases, J lost 4 bases, and 10 bases lay in between. From germline, CDR1 is MGHDK and CDR2 SYGVNS. This CDR3 has 12 residues.

This CDR3 reads CASSSPSGLNTGELFF. CDR3 coding DNA: TGTGCCAGCAGTTCCCCCTCGGGTCTGAACACCGGGGAGCTGTTTTTT. This chain links TRBV2 with TRBJ2-2; D gene uncertain. The germline CDR1 and CDR2 sequences are SNHLY and FYNNEI. The CDR3 runs 16 residues. Trimming took off 5 bases at V and 1 base at J, with 14 bases between the two ends. Combining the CDR3 with reference TRBV2 and TRBJ2-2 gives the whole variable domain EPEVTQTPSHQVTQMGQEVILRCVPISNHLYFYWYRQILGQKVEFLVSFYNNEISEKSEIFDDQFSVERPDGSNFTLKIRSTKLEDSAMYFCASSSPSGLNTGELFFGEGSRLTVL.

The rearrangement uses TRBV2 and TRBJ2-3, with a tentative D call TRBD2 (5 bases). CDR3 length: 15 amino acids. The V gene lost 5 bases and the J gene lost 2 bases, with 14 bases spanning the gap. The germline CDR1 and CDR2 sequences are SNHLY and FYNNEI. Here the CDR3 reads CASSLRGFDTDTQYF. CDR3 coding DNA: TGTGCCAGCAGTTTACGAGGGTTTGACACAGATACGCAGTATTTT.

This clone appeared once. The genes are TRBV6-1 and TRBJ1-2; D not resolved. V lost 4 bases, J lost 4 bases, and 10 bases lay in between. This CDR3 is built from 13 residues. The germline V gene has CDR1 MNHNS and CDR2 SASEGT. CDR3 bases: TGTGCCAGCAGTGTCGAGGTCTCCTATGGCTACACCTTC. Protein sequence: CASSVEVSYGYTF.

The V and J genes are TRBV6-5 and TRBJ1-6, with TRBD1 as a possible D gene (5 bases). Trimming removed 5 bases from V and 10 bases from J, with 15 bases in between. This CDR3 has 14 residues. Germline-derived CDR1 and CDR2 are MNHEY and SVGAGI. CDR3 in DNA: TGTGCCAGCAGTACCGGGCAGGGCGGATCACCCCTCCACTTT. This gives the protein CASSTGQGGSPLHF.

This clone was counted between two and nine times. The genes are TRBV9 and TRBJ2-1; 7 positions agree with TRBD2. Trimming at V came to 4 bases and at J to 3 bases, leaving 7 bases not matched to a gene. The CDR3 consists of 15 residues. Germline V CDR1 and CDR2: SGDLS, YYNGEE. The CDR3 sequence is CASSPDSGVYNEQFF. In DNA form, the CDR3 reads TGTGCCAGCAGCCCAGACAGCGGGGTCTACAATGAGCAGTTCTTC.

The chain combines TRBV23-1 with TRBJ2-3; 9 bases fit TRBD1. TRBV23-1 is placed among ORFs of uncertain function. V was pared by 4 bases and J by 8 bases, with 16 bases of the junction left unmatched. This CDR3 region has 17 residues. The CDR3 here is CASSLCCRDREACTQYF. In nucleotides, the CDR3 is TGCGCCAGCAGTCTATGTTGCCGGGACAGGGAAGCATGTACGCAGTATTTT.

This chain links TRBV5-1 with TRBJ2-1, with TRBD2 matching 8 bases. V lost 5 bases to trimming and J lost 10 bases; unmatched junction nucleotides: 17. The CDR3 spans 16 residues. Per the germline V gene, CDR1 is SGHRS and CDR2 is YFSETQ. The CDR3 loop is CASRTGLGGGQGEQFF. CDR3 nucleotide sequence: TGCGCCAGCAGAACTGGCCTCGGGGGGGGCCAGGGGGAGCAGTTCTTC.

The rearrangement joins TRBV5-6 to TRBJ1-2; no clear D. Germline V gives CDR1 SGHDT, CDR2 YYEEEE. Trimming left V 0 bases short and J 1 base short, with 7 bases between. This CDR3 has 14 residues. CDR3 residues: CASSLGQVNYGYTF. The CDR3 DNA is TGTGCCAGCAGCTTGGGGCAAGTTAACTATGGCTACACCTTC.